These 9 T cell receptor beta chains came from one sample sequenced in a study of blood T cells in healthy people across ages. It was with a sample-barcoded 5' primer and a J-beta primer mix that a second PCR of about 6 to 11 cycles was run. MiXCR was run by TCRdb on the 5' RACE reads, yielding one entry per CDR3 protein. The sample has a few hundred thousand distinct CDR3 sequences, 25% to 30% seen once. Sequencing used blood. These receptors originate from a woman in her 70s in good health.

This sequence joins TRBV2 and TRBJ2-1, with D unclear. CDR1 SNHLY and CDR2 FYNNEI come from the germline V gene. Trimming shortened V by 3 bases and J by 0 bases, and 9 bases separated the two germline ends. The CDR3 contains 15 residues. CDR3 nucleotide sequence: TGTGCCAGCAGTGAGGCGGCTCCCTCCTACAATGAGCAGTTCTTC. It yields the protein CASSEAAPSYNEQFF.

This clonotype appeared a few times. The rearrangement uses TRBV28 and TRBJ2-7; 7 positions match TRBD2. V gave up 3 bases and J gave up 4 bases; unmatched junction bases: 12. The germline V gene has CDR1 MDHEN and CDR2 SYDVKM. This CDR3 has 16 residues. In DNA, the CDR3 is TGTGCCAGCAGTTTTTCTCTAGCGGCCCTCACATACGAGCAGTACTTC. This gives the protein CASSFSLAALTYEQYF.

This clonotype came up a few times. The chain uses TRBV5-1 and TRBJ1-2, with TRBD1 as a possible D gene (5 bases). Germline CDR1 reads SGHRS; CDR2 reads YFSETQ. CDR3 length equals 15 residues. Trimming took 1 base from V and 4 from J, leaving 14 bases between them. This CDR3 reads CASSLSGGQGYGYTF. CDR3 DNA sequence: TGCGCCAGCAGCTTGTCAGGCGGTCAGGGCTATGGCTACACCTTC.

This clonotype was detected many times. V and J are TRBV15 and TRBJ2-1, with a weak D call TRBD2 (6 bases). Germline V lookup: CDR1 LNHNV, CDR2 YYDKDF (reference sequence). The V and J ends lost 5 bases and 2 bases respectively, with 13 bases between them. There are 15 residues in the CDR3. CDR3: CATSPGLGTYNEQFF. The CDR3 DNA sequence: TGTGCCACCAGCCCGGGACTCGGGACCTACAATGAGCAGTTCTTC.

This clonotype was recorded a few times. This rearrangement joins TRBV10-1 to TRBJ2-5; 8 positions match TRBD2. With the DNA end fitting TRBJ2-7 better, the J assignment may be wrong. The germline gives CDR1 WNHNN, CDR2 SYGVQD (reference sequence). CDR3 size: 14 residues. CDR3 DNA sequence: TGCGCCTCCAGCCGGGAGGGCCTTACCCACGAGCAGTACTTC. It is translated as CASSREGLTHEQYF.

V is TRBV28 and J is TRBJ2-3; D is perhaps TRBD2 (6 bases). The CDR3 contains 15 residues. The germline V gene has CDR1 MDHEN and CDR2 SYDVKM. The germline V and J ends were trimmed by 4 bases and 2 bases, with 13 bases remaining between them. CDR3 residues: CASSSHGGPTDTQYF. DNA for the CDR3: TGTGCCAGCAGTTCCCACGGGGGTCCCACAGATACGCAGTATTTT.

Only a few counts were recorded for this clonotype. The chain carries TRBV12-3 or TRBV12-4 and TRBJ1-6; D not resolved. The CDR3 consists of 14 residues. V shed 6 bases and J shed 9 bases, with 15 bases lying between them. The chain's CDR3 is CASRQTTGVSPLHF. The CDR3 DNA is TGTGCCAGCAGACAGACAACGGGAGTTTCACCCCTCCACTTT.

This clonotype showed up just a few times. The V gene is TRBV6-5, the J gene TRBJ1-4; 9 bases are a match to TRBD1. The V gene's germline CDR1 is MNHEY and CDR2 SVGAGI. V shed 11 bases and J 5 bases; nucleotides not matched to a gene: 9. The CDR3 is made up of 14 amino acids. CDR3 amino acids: CACRRQGGNEKLFF. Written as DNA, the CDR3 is TGTGCCTGCCGCCGACAGGGGGGAAATGAAAAACTGTTTTTT.

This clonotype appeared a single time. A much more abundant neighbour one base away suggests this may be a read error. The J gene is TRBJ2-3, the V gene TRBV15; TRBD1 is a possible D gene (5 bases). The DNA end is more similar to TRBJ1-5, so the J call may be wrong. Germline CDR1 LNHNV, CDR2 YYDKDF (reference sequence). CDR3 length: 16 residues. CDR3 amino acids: CATSGGLEGGTDTQHF. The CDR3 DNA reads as TGTGCCACCAGCGGGGGTCTAGAAGGAGGCACAGATACGCAGCATTTT.